This entry lists 26 T cell receptor beta chains sequenced from one sample in a study of beta chain features in type 1 diabetes. Study-wide results and limits: Significant though moderate, a shortening of TCRB CDR3s appeared in all four CD4+ subsets of Type 1 diabetes patients.

The antigens of these receptors remain unknown. Investigators reverse transcribed all isolated RNA, so they sequenced expressed TCRB transcripts. The assay was immunoSEQ multiplex PCR, and TCRdb's table has in-frame clones only and misses some. The sample lists about 190,000 clones, less than 9.5% occurring once. Sequencing was done on a sample of central memory CD4+ T cells from blood. The source of these receptors is a woman in her thirties or forties with type 1 diabetes.

V is TRBV7-2 and J is TRBJ2-7; 9 nucleotides match TRBD1. J lost 7 bases, V lost 4 bases, and 5 bases had no gene match. The CDR3 runs to 13 residues. The V gene's germline CDR1 is SGHTA and CDR2 FQGNSA. CDR3 DNA sequence: TGTGCCAGCAGCTGGGACAGGGTCCGAGAGCAGTACTTC. This encodes CASSWDRVREQYF.

This clone was seen only a few times. The V and J genes are TRBV5-4 and TRBJ2-7, with TRBD2 matching over 9 bases. The germline gives CDR1 SGHNT, CDR2 YYREEE (reference sequence). Germline trimming cut 4 bases from V and 5 bases from J; bases unmatched to any gene: 10. CDR3 size: 15 residues. The CDR3 DNA follows: TGTGCCAGCAGCCTCCCAGCCTCTAGCGGGAACGAGCAGTACTTC. This translates into CASSLPASSGNEQYF.

The rearrangement links TRBV11-2 to TRBJ1-4; unclear D gene. Germline V gene sequence: CDR1 SGHAT, CDR2 FQNNGV. V lost 5 bases to trimming and J lost 4 bases, with 14 bases between them. CDR3 size: 15 residues. The CDR3 here is CASSLRSGYNEKLFF. In DNA form, the CDR3 reads TGTGCCAGCAGCCTTAGATCGGGGTATAATGAAAAACTGTTTTTT.

The V and J genes are TRBV19 and TRBJ2-3; 7 bases align to TRBD2. Germline values: CDR1 LNHDA, CDR2 SQIVND (reference sequence). This CDR3 spans 16 amino acids. After removal of 5 bases from V and 2 bases from J, the junction contained 10 bases not matched to a gene. CDR3 region: CASSRPMAGDTDTQYF. In nucleotides, the CDR3 is TGTGCCAGTAGTCGCCCCATGGCGGGAGACACAGATACGCAGTATTTT.

This clone was picked up a small number of times. This sequence joins TRBV7-8 and TRBJ2-1, with 9 bases identical to TRBD2. After removal of 5 bases from V and 7 bases from J, the junction contained 12 bases not matched to a gene. Germline lookup yields CDR1 SGHVS and CDR2 FQNEAQ. The CDR3 has 16 amino acids. In DNA, the CDR3 is TGTGCCAGCAGCCCCGTCGGGGTAGCGGGGGATAATGAGCAGTTCTTC. Its translation is CASSPVGVAGDNEQFF.

This clone was seen a few times. The chain combines TRBV5-4 with TRBJ1-2, with 8 bases lining up with TRBD1. This CDR3 is 16 amino acids long. The V and J ends lost 0 bases and 4 bases, in that order; junction bases with no gene match: 8. Germline V gene lookup returns CDR1 SGHNT and CDR2 YYREEE (reference sequence). CDR3 in DNA: TGTGCCAGCAGCTTGGCCTACTCCGGACAGGGCTATGGCTACACCTTC. The encoded protein is CASSLAYSGQGYGYTF.

This clone has a handful of counts. This chain links TRBV27 with TRBJ1-2, with D perhaps TRBD1 (6 bases). The length of the CDR3 is 15 residues. Trimming took off 0 bases at V and 3 bases at J, with 11 bases between the two ends. CDR1 is MNHEY and CDR2 is SMNVEV in the germline V gene (reference sequence). This chain's CDR3 is CASSLSTGNYYGYTF. Here the CDR3 DNA reads TGTGCCAGCAGTTTATCGACAGGCAATTACTATGGCTACACCTTC.

There are many counts of this clone. The V call is TRBV7-9, the J call TRBJ2-7, with D perhaps TRBD2 (6 bases). Trimming took off 3 bases at V and 6 bases at J, with 9 bases between the two ends. The CDR3 sequence is 12 residues long. From germline, CDR1 is SEHNR and CDR2 FQNEAQ (reference sequence). The CDR3 sequence: CASSFMGGEQYF. As DNA, the CDR3 is TGTGCCAGCAGCTTTATGGGGGGCGAGCAGTACTTC.

The chain couples TRBV30 to TRBJ2-5, with D uncertain. This CDR3 is built from 13 residues. Per germline, CDR1 GTSNPN and CDR2 SVGIG (reference sequence). V was clipped by 1 base and J by 2 bases, with 8 bases between them. The CDR3 region is CAWSASRQETQYF. Here the CDR3 DNA reads TGTGCCTGGAGTGCAAGTCGGCAAGAGACCCAGTACTTC.

V and J are TRBV7-2 and TRBJ2-7, with TRBD1 matching 8 bases. The CDR3 is 14 residues long. J gave up 4 bases and V 5 bases, and 7 bases lay outside the gene matches. CDR1 and CDR2 (germline): SGHTA, FQGNSA. CDR3 in amino acids: CASSPQQGVYEQYF. As DNA, the CDR3 is TGTGCCAGCAGCCCCCAACAGGGGGTTTACGAGCAGTACTTC. The full variable domain, rest sourced from reference TRBV7-2 and TRBJ2-7, is GAGVSQSPSNKVTEKGKDVELRCDPISGHTALYWYRQSLGQGLEFLIYFQGNSAPDKSGLPSDRFSAERTGGSVSTLTIQRTQQEDSAVYLCASSPQQGVYEQYFGPGTRLTVT.

This clone has more than one count but fewer than ten. The chain combines TRBV27 with TRBJ1-2; 7 bases are shared with TRBD1. Trimming removed 6 bases from V and 8 bases from J; junction bases left unmatched: 12. The CDR3 length is 14 residues. The germline gives CDR1 MNHEY, CDR2 SMNVEV (reference sequence). CDR3 nucleotide sequence: TGTGCCAGCAGGCGCACGAGGACAGGAGAGGGCTACACCTTC. It is translated as CASRRTRTGEGYTF.

J is TRBJ2-7 and V is TRBV4-1; perhaps TRBD1 as D (5 bases). The germline CDR1 and CDR2 sequences are MGHRA and YSYEKL. This CDR3 has 16 residues. Trimming cost V 3 bases and J 0 bases, with 15 bases left between them. The CDR3 reads CASSQADSDSSYEQYF. As DNA, the CDR3 is TGCGCCAGCAGCCAGGCCGACAGCGACAGCTCCTACGAGCAGTACTTC.

This clone appeared many times. The V and J genes are TRBV4-3 and TRBJ1-5; D gene ambiguous. Trimming shortened V by 0 bases and J by 8 bases, and 17 bases separated the two germline ends. Germline V CDR1 and CDR2: LGHNA, YSLEER. The CDR3 spans 16 residues. The CDR3 loop reads CASSQEFWGRGEPQHF. DNA for the CDR3: TGCGCCAGCAGCCAAGAGTTTTGGGGTCGGGGAGAGCCCCAGCATTTT.

This clone came up many times. The J gene is TRBJ2-5, the V gene TRBV5-1, with TRBD1 matching over 10 bases. The ends lost 7 bases at V and 5 bases at J; junction bases unmatched: 11. Germline CDR1 SGHRS, CDR2 YFSETQ. The CDR3 totals 15 residues. CDR3 sequence reads: CASQRTGGSEETQYF. CDR3 nucleotide sequence: TGCGCCAGCCAACGGACAGGGGGGAGTGAGGAGACCCAGTACTTC.

This clone was recorded a few times. The J gene is TRBJ2-5, the V gene TRBV7-3; weak D call: TRBD2 (6 bases). The V gene lost 6 bases and the J gene lost 0 bases, with 14 bases spanning the gap. This CDR3 is 15 amino acids long. Germline CDR1 and CDR2: SGHTA and FQGTGA. In DNA, the CDR3 is TGTGCCAGCAGTCCTCAGCCGGGGGACCAAGAGACCCAGTACTTC. Translation gives CASSPQPGDQETQYF. Complete variable domain (other parts from reference TRBV7-3 and TRBJ2-5): GAGVSQTPSNKVTEKGKYVELRCDPISGHTALYWYRQSLGQGPEFLIYFQGTGAADDSGLPNDRFFAVRPEGSVSTLKIQRTERGDSAVYLCASSPQPGDQETQYFGPGTRLLVL.

This clone was detected only a few times. This chain connects TRBV28 to TRBJ1-2; TRBD1 might be the D (6 bases). CDR3 length: 13 residues. The germline V gene encodes CDR1 MDHEN and CDR2 SYDVKM. V gave up 3 bases and J gave up 8 bases, with 13 bases separating them. CDR3 coding DNA: TGTGCCAGCAGTTTGGCACAGGGTGAAGGCTACACCTTC. It yields the protein CASSLAQGEGYTF.

V and J are TRBV6-5 and TRBJ1-1; 7 bases are a match to TRBD1. CDR1 MNHEY and CDR2 SVGAGI come from the germline V gene. The CDR3 is 13 amino acids. The ends lost 6 bases at V and 10 bases at J; junction bases unmatched: 11. The CDR3 DNA follows: TGTGCCAGCAGAGGAGAGGGGGCAAGGCGAGCTTTCTTT. It encodes CASRGEGARRAFF.

The chain is built from TRBV5-1 and TRBJ2-1; maybe TRBD2 (6 bases). V was cut by 5 bases and J by 2 bases, with 11 bases left in between. The germline V gene has CDR1 SGHRS and CDR2 YFSETQ. This CDR3 contains 14 residues. CDR3 in DNA: TGCGCCAGCAGAGTAGCGGAGCCCTACAATGAGCAGTTCTTC. Translated, it gives CASRVAEPYNEQFF.

This rearrangement joins TRBV2 to TRBJ2-2, with D uncertain. This CDR3 comprises 13 residues. CDR1 is SNHLY and CDR2 is FYNNEI in the germline V gene. V was pared by 4 bases and J by 6 bases, with 9 bases between. The CDR3 region is CASSAVYSGELFF. The CDR3 nucleotides read TGTGCCAGCAGTGCCGTCTATTCCGGGGAGCTGTTTTTT.

The sample holds a few counts of this clone. The chain joins TRBV7-2 to TRBJ1-6, with D hard to call. Germline CDR1 reads SGHTA; CDR2 reads FQGNSA. CDR3 length: 16 residues. Trimming took off 0 bases at V and 7 bases at J, with 13 bases between the two ends. CDR3 residues: CASSLAGLKMNSPLHF. CDR3 sequence (DNA): TGTGCCAGCAGCTTAGCCGGACTCAAGATGAATTCACCCCTCCACTTT.

This chain uses TRBV7-6 with TRBJ2-5, with D perhaps TRBD2 (5 bases). The CDR3 is 15 residues long. Per germline, CDR1 SGHVS and CDR2 FNYEAQ. The V gene lost 5 bases and the J gene lost 5 bases, with 18 bases spanning the gap. The CDR3 here is CASSPRDLGTETQYF. CDR3 bases: TGTGCCAGCAGCCCCCGGGATTTGGGAACGGAGACCCAGTACTTC. Drawing the rest from reference TRBV7-6 and TRBJ2-5, the complete variable domain is GAGVSQSPRYKVTKRGQDVALRCDPISGHVSLYWYRQALGQGPEFLTYFNYEAQQDKSGLPNDRFSAERPEGSISTLTIQRTEQRDSAMYRCASSPRDLGTETQYFGPGTRLLVL.

The chain joins TRBV5-4 to TRBJ2-4; TRBD1 aligns across 10 bases. Germline lookup yields CDR1 SGHNT and CDR2 YYREEE (reference sequence). The CDR3 has 14 amino acids. The junction had 2 bases not matched to a gene; V was cut back by 0 bases and J by 8 bases. CDR3 coding DNA: TGTGCCAGCAGCTTGGCCGGGACAGGGGACATTCAGTACTTC. Translated: CASSLAGTGDIQYF.

This chain links TRBV7-3 with TRBJ2-2; TRBD1 matches at 7 bases. CDR3 length: 14 residues. V was clipped by 4 bases and J by 5 bases; unmatched bases: 4. Germline lookup yields CDR1 SGHTA and CDR2 FQGTGA. The CDR3 protein is CASSWDSRTGELFF. The CDR3 bases are TGTGCCAGCAGCTGGGACAGTCGGACCGGGGAGCTGTTTTTT.

This clone has a handful of counts. This rearrangement joins TRBV5-4 to TRBJ1-6, with 8 nucleotides matching TRBD1. The germline gives CDR1 SGHNT, CDR2 YYREEE (reference sequence). V dropped 5 bases and J dropped 6; count of bases not matched to a gene: 4. The CDR3 is 14 amino acids. CDR3 coding DNA: TGTGCCAGCAGAGGGGGACAGGCTAATTCACCCCTCCACTTT. Protein sequence: CASRGGQANSPLHF.

The table lists this clone with a few counts. The V call is TRBV4-1, the J call TRBJ2-5, with 7 nucleotides matching TRBD1. This CDR3 comprises 14 residues. With 5 bases clipped from V and 5 bases from J, the junction kept 8 bases outside the gene matches. The germline gives CDR1 MGHRA, CDR2 YSYEKL. The CDR3 is CASSTQTGTETQYF. CDR3 nucleotides: TGCGCCAGCAGCACCCAGACAGGGACGGAGACCCAGTACTTC.

A few counts support this clone. The J gene is TRBJ1-4, the V gene TRBV18; D is ambiguous. V was cut by 1 base and J by 3 bases, with 6 bases left in between. The CDR3 sequence is 14 residues long. Germline CDR1 and CDR2: KGHSH and LQKENI. The CDR3 reads CASSPQRANEKLFF. CDR3 sequence (DNA): TGTGCCAGCTCACCACAGAGGGCTAATGAAAAACTGTTTTTT. The full variable domain, its missing parts supplied by reference TRBV18 and TRBJ1-4, is NAGVMQNPRHLVRRRGQEARLRCSPMKGHSHVYWYRQLPEEGLKFMVYLQKENIIDESGMPKERFSAEFPKEGPSILRIQQVVRGDSAAYFCASSPQRANEKLFFGSGTQLSVL.